This T cell receptor (beta chain) was identified during a study of human T cells and chemical hapten exposure. Overall study context: The patch tests put 0.01% DPC on the skin of the upper back and were read 6 days later.

Remarks on this clonotype: Its matching antigen is unknown.

Study outcomes and limitations: With regard to DPC sensitization, TCRs above 1 in 1000 frequency did not change. Relative to control repertoires, expanded TCRs gave rise to significantly more large CDR3 similarity clusters.

TCRdb recomputed calls from the RACE reads with MiXCR, one row per CDR3 protein. Among about 42,000 distinct CDR3 sequences, 8.5% to 10% were seen once, and the ten largest hold about 14%. V shed 1 base and J 5 bases; nucleotides not matched to a gene: 10. The germline gives CDR1 SGHVS, CDR2 FNYEAQ. The CDR3 totals 17 residues. The time point is: patch test 2, 6 weeks after DPC sensitization. Described treatment: therapeutic diphenylcyclopropenone sensitization with weekly scalp DPC. Before extraction, the whole blood was not fractionated, and total RNA was taken from it. The study drew its donors from alopecia patients who were 18 to 70 years old and suitable for DPC.

This TCR came from a woman in her thirties with alopecia areata. Some clones in this sample may be carry-over from other donors' samples. Specimen: whole blood, collected in connection with sensitization to the hapten diphenylcyclopropenone (DPC). V is TRBV7-6 and J is TRBJ2-3, with 9 bases identical to TRBD2. CDR3 sequence: CASSLDRRGGALDTQYF. In nucleotides, the CDR3 is TGTGCCAGCAGCTTAGATCGGCGGGGGGGGGCTTTAGATACGCAGTATTTT.